This T cell receptor delta chain is drawn from a study of γδ T cells in repeated Plasmodium falciparum infection. Study context: Donors were malaria-exposed Malian children or age- and gender-matched Australian children. Over about 600 days, donors received four mosquito-bite P. falciparum NF54 infections.

V was clipped by 5 bases and J by 7 bases, with 26 bases between them. This CDR3 spans 17 amino acids. The germline CDR1 and CDR2 sequences are TSWWSYY and QGS. Flow sorting of PBMC yielded separate Vgamma9/Vdelta2+ and Vdelta2-negative gammadelta T cell populations for bulk repertoire analysis. General study points: Over time and infection, Vgamma9/Vdelta2+ repertoires remained highly stable and polyclonal. In Vdelta2-negative, largely Vdelta1+, gammadelta repertoires, repeated controlled infections appeared to drive clonal selection waves.

This clone was found many times. Its target is not known. A far more abundant clone sits one base away, making this likely a read error. The sample carries other DNA sequences with the same CDR3. TCRdb re-called clones from the multiplex PCR reads via CATT. The sample yields about 57,000 delta-chain clones, approximately 1.5% seen once. This clonotype originated in a pool of human donors (malaria-infected and uninfected, not separated). The rearrangement uses TRDV1 and TRDJ1, with D perhaps matching TRDD2 or TRDD3 (5 bases each). Sequenced sample: gamma-delta T cells from blood. CDR3 region: CALGTPSVSGEVGKLIF. As DNA, the CDR3 is TGTGCTCTTGGGACTCCTAGTGTGTCAGGGGAGGTCGGTAAACTCATCTTT.